A single sample is the source of the 27 T cell receptor beta chains below, sequenced in a study of T-cell memory formation after mild COVID-19. A single record per CDR3 protein comes from TCRdb applying MiXCR to the 5' RACE reads. The sample lists fewer than 700,000 distinct CDR3 sequences, around 17% seen once, with 12% in the top ten. The sequencing sample was made of PBMCs or a T cell subset sorted from them (not recorded which). All receptors derive from an adult woman who had mild COVID-19 (a few samples of this study predate the infection). Cell type and time point are not known.

This clonotype appeared a few times. The V gene is TRBV4-3, the J gene TRBJ2-7; TRBD2 agrees at 13 bases. The CDR3 is 15 amino acids. J gave up 6 bases and V 4 bases, and 6 bases lay outside the gene matches. In germline, CDR1 is LGHNA, CDR2 YSLEER. The CDR3 DNA sequence: TGCGCCAGCAGCCCCGGACTAGCGGGAGCTAGCGAGCAGTACTTC. Amino acids: CASSPGLAGASEQYF.

The genes are TRBV11-2 and TRBJ2-2, with D tentatively TRBD2 (5 bases). This CDR3 region has 14 residues. In germline, CDR1 is SGHAT, CDR2 FQNNGV. V was cut by 8 bases and J by 6 bases, with 16 bases left in between. In DNA, the CDR3 is TGTGCCAGCCGGTGGAGGTGGGAATCCGGGGAGCTGTTTTTT. Encoded protein: CASRWRWESGELFF.

J is TRBJ2-2 and V is TRBV5-1; D perhaps matches TRBD1 (5 bases). The CDR3 is 16 amino acids. Germline V gene lookup returns CDR1 SGHRS and CDR2 YFSETQ. V lost 4 bases to trimming and J lost 0 bases, with 13 bases between them. CDR3 sequence: CASSQTGAPNTGELFF. The DNA for the CDR3 is TGCGCCAGCAGCCAAACTGGGGCACCGAACACCGGGGAGCTGTTTTTT.

This clonotype was detected only a few times. This rearrangement joins TRBV10-3 to TRBJ2-1; TRBD2 agrees at 7 bases. J gave up 6 bases and V 2 bases, and 1 base lay outside the gene matches. This CDR3 comprises 13 residues. Germline V gene sequence: CDR1 ENHRY, CDR2 SYGVKD. The chain's CDR3 is CAISEGLGNEQFF. The CDR3 DNA reads TGTGCCATCAGTGAGGGACTAGGCAATGAGCAGTTCTTC.

The chain employs TRBV18 and TRBJ2-1; D uncertain. Germline V gene data show CDR1 as KGHSH and CDR2 as LQKENI. This CDR3 contains 11 residues. V was pared by 2 bases and J by 8 bases, with 4 bases between. The CDR3: CASSPDDEQFF. The CDR3 bases are TGTGCCAGCTCACCAGACGATGAGCAGTTCTTC.

This clonotype was found many times. The chain links TRBV20-1 to TRBJ2-5; D may match TRBD1 or TRBD2 (5 bases each). With 5 bases removed from V and 5 bases from J, the gap between germline ends came to 15 bases. From germline, CDR1 is DFQATT and CDR2 SNEGSKA (reference sequence). The CDR3 totals 13 residues. The CDR3 nucleotides are TGCAGTGCTGTTTGGGGACCCCCGGAGACCCAGTACTTC. It specifies CSAVWGPPETQYF.

V is TRBV7-8 and J is TRBJ1-5; D may be TRBD1 (6 bases). V dropped 5 bases and J dropped 5 bases, with 13 bases sitting between them. Germline CDR1 is SGHVS and CDR2 is FQNEAQ. CDR3 size: 14 residues. The DNA of the CDR3 is TGTGCCAGCAGCCCGGGACCAGGGGATCAGCCCCAGCATTTT. Translating gives CASSPGPGDQPQHF.

The chain is built from TRBV11-2 and TRBJ2-1; TRBD2 matches 7 bases. Trimming took 2 bases from V and 12 from J; bases not matched to a gene: 19. The length of the CDR3 is 17 residues. Germline values: CDR1 SGHAT, CDR2 FQNNGV. The CDR3 DNA follows: TGTGCCAGCAGCTTACAGAGACGGGGGGTCAAGACTCCGCGGCAGTTCTTC. Its translation: CASSLQRRGVKTPRQFF.

The chain combines TRBV7-6 with TRBJ2-7; D tentatively fits TRBD1 or TRBD2 (5 bases each). V was shortened by 0 bases and J by 0 bases, with 18 bases between the two germline ends. The germline V gene encodes CDR1 SGHVS and CDR2 FNYEAQ. The CDR3 length is 18 residues. CDR3 amino acids: CASSLAAVDEGLSYEQYF. The CDR3 bases are TGTGCCAGCAGCTTAGCCGCCGTGGACGAGGGGCTCTCCTACGAGCAGTACTTC.

This clonotype was found a few times. V and J are TRBV30 and TRBJ1-2; TRBD1 might be the D (5 bases). The V end lost 4 bases, the J end lost 3 bases, and 9 bases lay between the germline ends. The germline CDR1 and CDR2 sequences are GTSNPN and SVGIG (reference sequence). The CDR3 has 12 amino acids. The DNA for the CDR3 is TGTGCCTGGAATAAGGGGTACTATGGCTACACCTTC. Translated, it gives CAWNKGYYGYTF.

This clonotype showed up just a few times. The chain uses TRBV7-2 and TRBJ2-7; 8 bases map to TRBD2. Germline assignment: CDR1 SGHTA and CDR2 FQGNSA. Trimming at V came to 3 bases and at J to 1 base, leaving 8 bases not matched to a gene. This CDR3 comprises 16 residues. The CDR3 DNA reads as TGTGCCAGCAGCTTGAACGGGAGGGCGGCATCCTACGAGCAGTACTTC. Its translation is CASSLNGRAASYEQYF.

This clonotype occurred a few times. The junction differs from germline at one of its ends, possibly a read error. The chain employs TRBV3-1 and TRBJ2-1; D remains unclear. Germline V gives CDR1 LGHDT, CDR2 YNNKEL (reference sequence). The CDR3 has 12 amino acids. DNA of the CDR3: TGTGCCAGCAGTCAAGTTTACAATGAGCAGTTCTTC. This sequence encodes CASSQVYNEQFF.

This clonotype was detected only a few times. DNA of the CDR3: TGTGCCAGCAGCTTAGGACCGGACAGCTCCTACGAGCAGTACTTC. Translation gives CASSLGPDSSYEQYF. V and J are TRBV7-2 and TRBJ2-7, with a possible D match to TRBD1 (6 bases). The CDR3 runs 15 residues. The V and J ends lost 1 base and 0 bases respectively, with 10 bases between them. Germline V lookup: CDR1 SGHTA, CDR2 FQGNSA.

As regards this clonotype: A junction boundary mismatches the germline segment, possibly from a read error. This sequence joins TRBV7-8 and TRBJ2-6; D possibly matches TRBD1 or TRBD2 (5 bases each). This CDR3 comprises 19 residues. CDR1 SGHVS and CDR2 FQNEAQ come from the germline V gene. This chain's CDR3 is CASSSETPGRRSGDNVLTF. The CDR3 DNA reads TGTGCCAGCAGCTCCGAGACCCCGGGGCGGAGGTCTGGGGACAACGTCCTGACTTTC.

The chain combines TRBV6-6 with TRBJ2-7; 9 nucleotides line up with TRBD1. V trimming: 2 bases; J trimming: 10 bases; junction bases outside the gene matches: 12. Looked up from germline, CDR1 is MNHNY and CDR2 is SVGAGI (reference sequence). The CDR3 runs 15 residues. The chain's CDR3 is CASSYLQGAESFQYF. For the CDR3, the DNA is TGTGCCAGCAGTTACCTACAGGGGGCAGAGAGCTTTCAGTACTTC.

This clonotype showed up just a few times. The V and J genes are TRBV5-1 and TRBJ2-3, with TRBD1 matching over 9 bases. Trimming removed 3 bases from V and 5 bases from J; junction bases left unmatched: 4. The germline V gene has CDR1 SGHRS and CDR2 YFSETQ. The CDR3 loop spans 14 amino acids. The CDR3 reads CASSWTGDGDTQYF. Here the CDR3 DNA reads TGCGCCAGCAGCTGGACAGGGGACGGAGATACGCAGTATTTT.

This clonotype was observed a few times. The chain recombines TRBV5-6 with TRBJ2-1, with unresolved D. With 2 bases removed from V and 5 bases from J, the gap between germline ends came to 14 bases. The V gene's germline CDR1 is SGHDT and CDR2 YYEEEE. The CDR3 sequence is 15 residues long. CDR3: CASSFRTVGHNEQFF. The CDR3 DNA reads TGTGCCAGCAGCTTTAGGACGGTGGGTCACAATGAGCAGTTCTTC.

This clonotype was counted between two and nine times. This chain joins TRBV5-4 and TRBJ1-1; D gene unclear. The CDR3 runs to 14 residues. The germline CDR1 and CDR2 sequences are SGHNT and YYREEE (reference sequence). V was clipped by 3 bases and J by 0 bases, with 9 bases between them. CDR3 nucleotides: TGTGCCAGCAGCTCTCCAGTACTGAACACTGAAGCTTTCTTT. It codes for CASSSPVLNTEAFF. The variable domain in full, completed from reference TRBV5-4 and TRBJ1-1, reads ETGVTQSPTHLIKTRGQQVTLRCSSQSGHNTVSWYQQALGQGPQFIFQYYREEENGRGNFPPRFSGLQFPNYSSELNVNALELDDSALYLCASSSPVLNTEAFFGQGTRLTVV.

The rearrangement links TRBV12-3 or TRBV12-4 to TRBJ1-6; possible D gene TRBD1, 5 bases. V lost 5 bases and J lost 10, with 9 bases in between. CDR3 length: 12 amino acids. For the CDR3, the DNA is TGTGCCAGCAGTCCCAGGGAATCACCCCTCCACTTT. The encoded protein is CASSPRESPLHF.

This clonotype was detected only a few times. The V call is TRBV7-4, the J call TRBJ1-1, with D uncertain. The CDR3 has 15 residues. Germline CDR1 SGHVT, CDR2 SQSDAQ. The ends were cut back, 1 base at V and 5 bases at J, with 14 bases in the middle. The DNA of the CDR3 is TGTGCCAGCAGCTTAGTACCGCTCGCGGGTACTGAAGCTTTCTTT. Its protein product is CASSLVPLAGTEAFF.

CDR3 DNA: TGTGCCAGCAGTTCCGGGGACCAGTACGAGCAGTACTTC. Residues: CASSSGDQYEQYF. The V gene is TRBV6-2 or TRBV6-3, the J gene TRBJ2-7; tentatively, D is TRBD1 or TRBD2 (5 bases each). The CDR3 totals 13 residues. V gave up 4 bases and J gave up 4 bases, with 11 bases separating them. Germline CDR1 is MNHEY and CDR2 is SVGEGT.

This clonotype was seen many times. This rearrangement joins TRBV12-3 or TRBV12-4 to TRBJ1-1; tentative D call: TRBD1 (5 bases). CDR3 length: 13 residues. Trimming left V 3 bases short and J 2 bases short, with 7 bases between. CDR3 protein: CASSFGTNTEAFF. The CDR3, as DNA: TGTGCCAGCAGTTTCGGGACTAACACTGAAGCTTTCTTT.

In this sample, this clonotype turned up a few times. This rearrangement joins TRBV20-1 to TRBJ2-7, with 10 nucleotides matching TRBD2. Germline loops: CDR1 DFQATT, CDR2 SNEGSKA (reference sequence). V shed 0 bases and J 4 bases; nucleotides not matched to a gene: 6. The CDR3 covers 15 residues. CDR3 residues: CSARDGASGSYEQYF. CDR3 sequence (DNA): TGCAGTGCTAGAGATGGAGCTAGCGGGAGTTACGAGCAGTACTTC.

For this clonotype: Germline is not matched at one junction end, which may reflect a read error. The J gene is TRBJ2-1, the V gene TRBV7-9; 8 positions match TRBD1. Germline CDR1 reads SEHNR; CDR2 reads FQNEAQ (reference sequence). The CDR3 totals 13 residues. The CDR3 sequence: CASRGPYQGAHIF. DNA for the CDR3: TGTGCCAGCCGGGGACCTTACCAGGGGGCGCATATCTTC.

This clonotype was detected only a few times. V usage is TRBV20-1 and J usage is TRBJ2-3; 11 bases agree with TRBD2. Germline lookup yields CDR1 DFQATT and CDR2 SNEGSKA (reference sequence). After removal of 6 bases from V and 3 bases from J, the junction contained 11 bases not matched to a gene. This CDR3 spans 16 amino acids. CDR3 loop: CSAPGLAGGPTDTQYF. DNA for the CDR3: TGCAGTGCCCCCGGGTTAGCGGGAGGGCCAACAGATACGCAGTATTTT.

This clonotype was observed a handful of times. The CDR3 protein is CSARRASGTKNIQYF. As DNA, the CDR3 is TGCAGTGCTAGACGGGCTAGCGGAACCAAAAACATTCAGTACTTC. The rearrangement links TRBV20-1 to TRBJ2-4; the match to TRBD2 covers 7 bases. Germline CDR1 DFQATT, CDR2 SNEGSKA (reference sequence). Trimming at V came to 2 bases and at J to 2 bases, leaving 6 bases not matched to a gene. This CDR3 has 15 amino acids.

This clonotype was recorded a few times. The chain joins TRBV7-9 to TRBJ2-3, with 9 bases aligning to TRBD2. CDR1 and CDR2 from the germline V gene are SEHNR and FQNEAQ (reference sequence). With V trimmed by 5 bases and J by 1 base, 13 bases remained unmatched. The CDR3 runs to 18 residues. The CDR3 nucleotides read TGTGCCAGCAGCCTGATCCCCACATGGACTAGCGGCACAGATACGCAGTATTTT. Translating gives CASSLIPTWTSGTDTQYF.